This T cell receptor beta chain was sequenced for a study of blood T cell repertoires in COVID-19. At the level of the study: COVID-19 samples collected from the United States, Italy and Spain covered acute and convalescent phases.

The CDR3 runs to 16 residues. In germline, CDR1 is LGHNA, CDR2 YNFKEQ. Germline trimming cut 3 bases from V and 8 bases from J; bases unmatched to any gene: 12. In the authors' methods: Estimation of nucleated cell counts relied on the amplification of reference gene primers. Assay: immunoSEQ multiplex PCR; the TCRdb copy retains only in-frame clones and omits some. The V and J calls and clone size come from that table; D and trimming were worked out from the DNA. Here the sample spans approximately 85,000 clones, roughly 90% being singletons. This receptor was obtained from a man aged 45-65 years with active or convalescent COVID-19. Sequenced input: peripheral blood. V usage is TRBV4-2 and J usage is TRBJ2-3, with 9 bases matching TRBD2. Written as DNA, the CDR3 is TGTGCCAGCAGCCATGCCTCCGGGCGGGGGGGCGGTACGCAGTATTTT. It yields the protein CASSHASGRGGGTQYF.